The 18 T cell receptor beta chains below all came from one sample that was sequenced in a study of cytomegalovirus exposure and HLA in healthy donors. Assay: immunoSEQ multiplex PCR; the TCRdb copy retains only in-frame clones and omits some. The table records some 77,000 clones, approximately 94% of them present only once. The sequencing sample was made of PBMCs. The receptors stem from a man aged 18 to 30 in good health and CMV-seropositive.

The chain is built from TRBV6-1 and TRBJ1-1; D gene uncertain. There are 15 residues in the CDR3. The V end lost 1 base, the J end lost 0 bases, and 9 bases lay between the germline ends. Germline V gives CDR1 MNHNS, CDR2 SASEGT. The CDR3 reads CASSEGPEMNTEAFF. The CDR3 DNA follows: TGTGCCAGCAGTGAAGGTCCGGAGATGAACACTGAAGCTTTCTTT.

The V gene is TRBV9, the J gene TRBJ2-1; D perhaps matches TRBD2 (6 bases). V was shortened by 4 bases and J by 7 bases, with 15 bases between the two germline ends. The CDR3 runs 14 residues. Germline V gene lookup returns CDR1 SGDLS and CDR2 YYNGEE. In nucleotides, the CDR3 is TGTGCCAGCAGCAAATCGGGACTCCAAAATGAGCAGTTCTTC. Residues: CASSKSGLQNEQFF.

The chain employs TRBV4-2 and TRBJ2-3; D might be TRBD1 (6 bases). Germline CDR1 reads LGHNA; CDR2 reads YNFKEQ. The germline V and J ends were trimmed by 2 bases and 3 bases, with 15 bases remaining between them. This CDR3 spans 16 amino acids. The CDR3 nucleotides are TGTGCCAGCAGCCAATTTGCAGGGGTGTTAACAGATACGCAGTATTTT. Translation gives CASSQFAGVLTDTQYF.

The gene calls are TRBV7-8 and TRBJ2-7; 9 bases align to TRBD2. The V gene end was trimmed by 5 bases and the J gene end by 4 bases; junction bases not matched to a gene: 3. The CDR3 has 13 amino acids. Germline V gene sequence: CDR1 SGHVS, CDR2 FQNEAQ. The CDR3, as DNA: TGTGCCAGCAGCCTTGCGGGAGGGTACGAGCAGTACTTC. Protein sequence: CASSLAGGYEQYF.

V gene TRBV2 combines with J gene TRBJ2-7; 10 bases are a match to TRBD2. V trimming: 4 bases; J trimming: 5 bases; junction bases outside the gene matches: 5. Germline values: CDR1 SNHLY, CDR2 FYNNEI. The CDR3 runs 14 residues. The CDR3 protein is CASSAAGGDHEQYF. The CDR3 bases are TGTGCCAGCAGTGCAGCGGGAGGGGACCACGAGCAGTACTTC.

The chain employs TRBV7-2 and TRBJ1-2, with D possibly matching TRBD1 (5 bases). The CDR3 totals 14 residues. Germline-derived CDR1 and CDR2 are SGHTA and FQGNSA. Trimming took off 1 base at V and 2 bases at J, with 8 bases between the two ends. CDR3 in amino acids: CASSLVPGNYGYTF. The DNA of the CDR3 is TGTGCCAGCAGCTTAGTTCCAGGGAACTATGGCTACACCTTC.

The CDR3 DNA reads as TGTGCCAGCAGCTCCCCTCAAGCCCTGAACACTGAAGCTTTCTTT. Its translation is CASSSPQALNTEAFF. The chain links TRBV5-4 to TRBJ1-1, with no clear D. V was cut by 3 bases and J by 0 bases, with 12 bases left in between. The germline V gene encodes CDR1 SGHNT and CDR2 YYREEE (reference sequence). CDR3 length: 15 amino acids.

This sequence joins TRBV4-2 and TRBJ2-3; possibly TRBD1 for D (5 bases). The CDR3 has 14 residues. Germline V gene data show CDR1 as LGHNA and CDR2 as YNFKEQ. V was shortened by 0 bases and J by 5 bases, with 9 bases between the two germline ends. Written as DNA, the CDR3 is TGTGCCAGCAGCCAAGAGGGGCTAAGAGATACGCAGTATTTT. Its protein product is CASSQEGLRDTQYF.

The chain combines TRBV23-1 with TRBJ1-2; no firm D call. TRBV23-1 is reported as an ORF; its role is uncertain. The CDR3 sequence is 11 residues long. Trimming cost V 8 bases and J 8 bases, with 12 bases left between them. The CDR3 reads CASPRSKGYTF. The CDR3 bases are TGCGCCAGCCCCAGATCCAAGGGCTACACCTTC.

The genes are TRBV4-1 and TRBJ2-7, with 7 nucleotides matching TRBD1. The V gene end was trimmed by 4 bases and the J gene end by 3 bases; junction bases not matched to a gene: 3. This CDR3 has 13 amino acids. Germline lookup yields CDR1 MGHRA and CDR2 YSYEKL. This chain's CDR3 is CASSPGQLYEQYF. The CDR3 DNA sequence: TGCGCCAGCAGCCCGGGACAGCTCTACGAGCAGTACTTC.

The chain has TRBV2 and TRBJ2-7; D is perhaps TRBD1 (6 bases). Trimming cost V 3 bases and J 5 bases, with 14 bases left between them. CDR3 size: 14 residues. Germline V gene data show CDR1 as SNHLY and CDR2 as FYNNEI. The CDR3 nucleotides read TGTGCCAGCAGTGAGGTTGCAGGGGCAGACGAGCAGTACTTC. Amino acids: CASSEVAGADEQYF.

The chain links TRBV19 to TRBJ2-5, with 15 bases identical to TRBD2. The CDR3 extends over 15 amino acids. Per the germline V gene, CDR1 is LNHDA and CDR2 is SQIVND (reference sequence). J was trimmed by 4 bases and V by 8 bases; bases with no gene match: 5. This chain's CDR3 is CASSWTSGGGETQYF. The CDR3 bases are TGTGCCAGTTCGTGGACTAGCGGGGGGGGAGAGACCCAGTACTTC. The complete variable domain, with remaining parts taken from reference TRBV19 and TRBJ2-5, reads DGGITQSPKYLFRKEGQNVTLSCEQNLNHDAMYWYRQDPGQGLRLIYYSQIVNDFQKGDIAEGYSVSREKKESFPLTVTSAQKNPTAFYLCASSWTSGGGETQYFGPGTRLLVL.

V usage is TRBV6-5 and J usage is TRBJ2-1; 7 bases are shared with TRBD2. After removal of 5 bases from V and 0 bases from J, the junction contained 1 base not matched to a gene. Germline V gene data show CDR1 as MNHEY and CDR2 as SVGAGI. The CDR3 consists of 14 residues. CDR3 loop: CASSRLASYNEQFF. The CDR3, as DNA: TGTGCCAGCAGTAGACTAGCCTCCTACAATGAGCAGTTCTTC.

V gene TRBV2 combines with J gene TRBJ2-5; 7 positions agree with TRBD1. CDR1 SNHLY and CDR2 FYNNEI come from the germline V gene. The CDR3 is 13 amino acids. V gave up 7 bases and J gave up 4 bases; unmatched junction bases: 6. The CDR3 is CASKGPGGETQYF. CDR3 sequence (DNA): TGTGCCAGCAAGGGACCAGGGGGAGAGACCCAGTACTTC.

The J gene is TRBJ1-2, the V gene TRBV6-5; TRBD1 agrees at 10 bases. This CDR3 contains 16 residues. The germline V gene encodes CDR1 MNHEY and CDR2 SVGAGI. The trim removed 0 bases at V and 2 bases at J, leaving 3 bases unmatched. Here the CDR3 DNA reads TGTGCCAGCAGTTACTCCCGGACAGGGGGAAACTATGGCTACACCTTC. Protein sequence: CASSYSRTGGNYGYTF.

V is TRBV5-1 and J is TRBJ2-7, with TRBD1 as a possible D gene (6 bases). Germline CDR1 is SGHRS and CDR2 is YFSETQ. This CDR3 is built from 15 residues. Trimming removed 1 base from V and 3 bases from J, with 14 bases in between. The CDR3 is CASSLTTGHNYEQYF. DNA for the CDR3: TGCGCCAGCAGCTTGACGACGGGACACAACTACGAGCAGTACTTC.

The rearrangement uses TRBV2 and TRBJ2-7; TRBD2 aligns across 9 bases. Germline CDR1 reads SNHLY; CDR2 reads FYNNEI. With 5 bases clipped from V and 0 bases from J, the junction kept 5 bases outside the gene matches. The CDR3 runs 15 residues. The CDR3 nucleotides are TGTGCCAGCAGTCCGGGACTAGCAATCTCCTACGAGCAGTACTTC. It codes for CASSPGLAISYEQYF.

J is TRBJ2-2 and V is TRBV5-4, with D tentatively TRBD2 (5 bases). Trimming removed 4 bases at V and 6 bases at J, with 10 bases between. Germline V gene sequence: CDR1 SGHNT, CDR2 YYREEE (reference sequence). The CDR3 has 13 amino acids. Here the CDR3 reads CASSTSSPGELFF. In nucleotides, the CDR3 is TGTGCCAGCAGCACGTCTAGCCCCGGGGAGCTGTTTTTT.